This T cell receptor (beta chain) was captured by sequencing in a study of blood T cell repertoires in COVID-19. Study background: The samples span acute and convalescent COVID-19 from the United States, Italy and Spain. T cells, B-cell-depleted T cells, or PBMCs supplied cDNA or gDNA.

Repertoires were generated with immunoSEQ multiplex PCR, while TCRdb's copy carries only in-frame clones and drops some. The table lists roughly 43,000 clones, about four fifths of them singletons. The CDR3 consists of 15 residues. The V end was cut by 4 bases, the J end by 2 bases, with 13 bases between. CDR1 and CDR2 (germline): SEHNR, FQNEAQ (reference sequence). J is TRBJ2-3 and V is TRBV7-9; D perhaps matches TRBD1 (6 bases). This sequence was found in a woman aged 80 or older with acute or convalescent COVID-19. The material sequenced was peripheral blood. The CDR3 reads CASSSTGFVTDTQYF. The CDR3 DNA reads as TGTGCCAGCAGCTCTACAGGGTTCGTCACAGATACGCAGTATTTT.